The 26 T cell receptor beta chains below come from one sample, sequenced in a study of beta chain features in type 1 diabetes. Since all of the isolated RNA was reverse transcribed, expressed TCRB transcripts were what got sequenced. Some clones are missing from TCRdb's copy, which holds only in-frame ones; the method was immunoSEQ multiplex PCR. The repertoire holds about 360,000 clones, with roughly 13% as singletons. Source material: naive CD4+ T cells from blood. These receptor sequences come from a young man in good health.

Turning to this clone: One end of the junction does not line up with germline, which may come from a read error. The rearrangement uses TRBV9 and TRBJ2-1; weak D call: TRBD2 (6 bases). CDR3 size: 12 residues. Per germline, CDR1 SGDLS and CDR2 YYNGEE. The DNA of the CDR3 is TGTGCCAGCAGCGTAGGAGGGCGGGAAGGGGTCTTC. This sequence encodes CASSVGGREGVF. Looking up the rest from reference TRBV9 and TRBJ2-1 gives the full variable domain: DSGVTQTPKHLITATGQRVTLRCSPRSGDLSVYWYQQSLDQGLQFLIQYYNGEERAKGNILERFSAQQFPDLHSELNLSSLELGDSALYFCASSVGGREGVFGPGTRLTVL.

This clone was counted between two and nine times. This chain uses TRBV5-1 with TRBJ2-1, with 8 bases lining up with TRBD2. The trim removed 2 bases at V and 1 base at J, leaving 2 bases unmatched. The CDR3 is 15 residues long. Germline assignment: CDR1 SGHRS and CDR2 YFSETQ. The CDR3 sequence: CASSFGGESYNEQFF. CDR3 nucleotide sequence: TGCGCCAGCAGCTTCGGGGGGGAGTCCTACAATGAGCAGTTCTTC.

This clone was counted between two and nine times. The CDR3 sequence is CASSTRSSGTGEQYF. DNA for the CDR3: TGCGCCAGCAGCACCCGAAGTAGCGGGACTGGCGAGCAGTACTTC. This sequence joins TRBV5-1 and TRBJ2-7, with TRBD2 identical over 8 bases. The CDR3 extends over 15 amino acids. J was trimmed by 6 bases and V by 4 bases; bases with no gene match: 12. CDR1 is SGHRS, CDR2 YFSETQ, per germline.

In its sample, this clone was seen many times. This chain links TRBV29-1 with TRBJ2-1; weak D call: TRBD2 (5 bases). The CDR3 is 15 amino acids. The germline V and J ends were trimmed by 3 bases and 1 base, with 13 bases remaining between them. Per germline, CDR1 SQVTM and CDR2 ANQGSEA. The CDR3 region is CSVESLGGSYNEQFF. The CDR3 region has the DNA TGCAGCGTTGAGAGTCTAGGAGGATCCTACAATGAGCAGTTCTTC.

The gene calls are TRBV7-2 and TRBJ2-3; D not certain. This CDR3 region has 15 residues. V was clipped by 4 bases and J by 2 bases, with 13 bases between them. The germline CDR1 and CDR2 sequences are SGHTA and FQGNSA. The CDR3 nucleotides read TGTGCCAGCAGCTCGTCGATAGTCAACACAGATACGCAGTATTTT. Protein: CASSSSIVNTDTQYF.

The table lists this clone with a few counts. V usage is TRBV28 and J usage is TRBJ2-2; D is perhaps TRBD1 (6 bases). Trimming left V 9 bases short and J 0 bases short, with 11 bases between. The CDR3 totals 14 residues. Germline lookup yields CDR1 MDHEN and CDR2 SYDVKM. The CDR3 region has the DNA TGTGCCAGTACCAGACAGGCGAACACCGGGGAGCTGTTTTTT. Its protein is CASTRQANTGELFF.

The sample holds a few counts of this clone. This rearrangement joins TRBV5-6 to TRBJ2-1, with a possible D match to TRBD2 (6 bases). The V and J ends lost 2 bases and 6 bases respectively, with 18 bases between them. The CDR3 contains 16 residues. Looked up from germline, CDR1 is SGHDT and CDR2 is YYEEEE. DNA for the CDR3: TGTGCCAGCAGCTTCGAGTTGTGGGGGGATAGCAATGAGCAGTTCTTC. The encoded protein is CASSFELWGDSNEQFF.

The rearrangement links TRBV4-3 to TRBJ1-3; 7 bases match TRBD1. Looked up from germline, CDR1 is LGHNA and CDR2 is YSLEER. J was trimmed by 2 bases and V by 0 bases; bases with no gene match: 1. The CDR3 consists of 15 residues. The CDR3 loop reads CASSQDGTAGNTIYF. CDR3 in DNA: TGCGCCAGCAGCCAAGATGGGACAGCTGGAAACACCATATATTTT.

This clone was observed a few times. The chain is built from TRBV4-2 and TRBJ1-2; 9 bases line up with TRBD1. Germline values: CDR1 LGHNA, CDR2 YNFKEQ. The length of the CDR3 is 13 residues. V lost 4 bases, J lost 7 bases, and 4 bases stayed unmatched. As DNA, the CDR3 is TGTGCCAGCAGCCGCACAGGGGGCGGTGGCTACACCTTC. This codes for CASSRTGGGGYTF.

The chain combines TRBV7-8 with TRBJ2-7, with a tentative D call TRBD2 (6 bases). Deletions cut 1 base from V and 2 bases from J, with 12 bases between. CDR3 length equals 15 residues. CDR1 SGHVS and CDR2 FQNEAQ come from the germline V gene. The CDR3, as DNA: TGTGCCAGCAGCTTAGATGGGGGGATCACCTACGAGCAGTACTTC. This translates into CASSLDGGITYEQYF.

The rearrangement uses TRBV14 and TRBJ1-1; D remains ambiguous. This CDR3 has 13 amino acids. Germline CDR1 and CDR2: SGHDN and FVKESK. With 1 base removed from V and 4 bases from J, the gap between germline ends came to 7 bases. CDR3 nucleotide sequence: TGTGCCAGCAGCCAAGTGGCGGCCACTGAAGCTTTCTTT. As protein: CASSQVAATEAFF.

This clone was picked up a small number of times. The chain combines TRBV18 with TRBJ1-1, with D possibly TRBD1 on 6 matching bases. The germline gives CDR1 KGHSH, CDR2 LQKENI. This CDR3 region has 15 residues. The V end was cut by 0 bases, the J end by 4 bases, with 12 bases between. CDR3 amino acids: CASSPPGHPGTEAFF. CDR3 in DNA: TGTGCCAGCTCACCACCGGGACACCCGGGCACTGAAGCTTTCTTT.

This clone came up a few times. J is TRBJ2-7 and V is TRBV6-5; D gene uncertain. The V gene's germline CDR1 is MNHEY and CDR2 SVGAGI. Trimming pared 5 bases from V and 2 bases from J, leaving 13 bases between. The CDR3 is 14 residues long. Written as DNA, the CDR3 is TGTGCCAGCAGTCCGACAATTTCTCCCTACGAGCAGTACTTC. Amino acid sequence: CASSPTISPYEQYF.

This clone was observed a handful of times. The gene calls are TRBV4-2 and TRBJ2-5; D gene ambiguous. The CDR3 runs to 15 residues. V was shortened by 0 bases and J by 9 bases, with 17 bases between the two germline ends. Looked up from germline, CDR1 is LGHNA and CDR2 is YNFKEQ. CDR3 protein: CASSQEIGSSVAQYF. In DNA, the CDR3 is TGTGCCAGCAGCCAAGAAATCGGTAGTTCGGTGGCCCAGTACTTC.

The genes are TRBV2 and TRBJ2-1, with 10 nucleotides matching TRBD2. The germline V gene encodes CDR1 SNHLY and CDR2 FYNNEI. The trim removed 4 bases at V and 0 bases at J, leaving 0 bases unmatched. The CDR3 consists of 15 residues. The CDR3: CASSASGSSYNEQFF. The CDR3 nucleotides read TGTGCCAGCAGTGCTAGCGGGAGCTCCTACAATGAGCAGTTCTTC.

V and J are TRBV7-3 and TRBJ1-1, with D perhaps TRBD1 (5 bases). The CDR3 sequence is 14 residues long. Trimming left V 5 bases short and J 0 bases short, with 10 bases between. CDR1 and CDR2 (germline): SGHTA, FQGTGA. The CDR3 loop reads CASSPTGLNTEAFF. DNA for the CDR3: TGTGCCAGCAGCCCTACAGGATTGAACACTGAAGCTTTCTTT.

Only a few counts were recorded for this clone. This chain uses TRBV5-1 with TRBJ2-7; perhaps TRBD1 as D (5 bases). CDR1 and CDR2 (germline): SGHRS, YFSETQ. The CDR3 length is 17 residues. Trimming cost V 0 bases and J 0 bases, with 16 bases left between them. The CDR3 sequence is CASSLVGAGPTSYEQYF. CDR3 sequence (DNA): TGCGCCAGCAGCTTGGTAGGGGCCGGACCGACCTCCTACGAGCAGTACTTC.

The rearrangement links TRBV6-5 to TRBJ1-6; D remains ambiguous. Germline-derived CDR1 and CDR2 are MNHEY and SVGAGI. The V end was cut by 0 bases, the J end by 6 bases, with 9 bases between. This CDR3 comprises 15 residues. This chain's CDR3 is CASSYSGSGNSPLHF. The CDR3 DNA is TGTGCCAGCAGTTACTCCGGTTCCGGTAATTCACCCCTCCACTTT.

This clone showed up just a few times. The chain links TRBV7-2 to TRBJ2-1, with 9 bases that match TRBD1. This CDR3 has 14 amino acids. Germline V gives CDR1 SGHTA, CDR2 FQGNSA. The V segment lost 6 bases and the J segment 6 bases; nucleotides outside the gene matches: 6. CDR3 protein: CASRTGQGFNEQFF. The DNA of the CDR3 is TGTGCCAGCAGAACGGGACAGGGCTTCAATGAGCAGTTCTTC.

This chain connects TRBV7-3 to TRBJ2-3; 8 bases match TRBD2. This CDR3 has 16 amino acids. The germline V gene encodes CDR1 SGHTA and CDR2 FQGTGA. After removal of 2 bases from V and 1 base from J, the junction contained 5 bases not matched to a gene. The CDR3: CASSLDRSGGTDTQYF. The CDR3 bases are TGTGCCAGCAGCTTAGATCGTAGCGGGGGCACAGATACGCAGTATTTT.

The chain uses TRBV28 and TRBJ2-5; 9 bases line up with TRBD1. CDR3 size: 14 residues. The germline V gene encodes CDR1 MDHEN and CDR2 SYDVKM. V was clipped by 6 bases and J by 5 bases; unmatched bases: 7. In DNA form, the CDR3 reads TGTGCCAGCAGCCTACAGGGGGCAGAGGAGACCCAGTACTTC. This codes for CASSLQGAEETQYF. The full variable domain, completed using reference TRBV28 and TRBJ2-5, is DVKVTQSSRYLVKRTGEKVFLECVQDMDHENMFWYRQDPGLGLRLIYFSYDVKMKEKGDIPEGYSVSREKKERFSLILESASTNQTSMYLCASSLQGAEETQYFGPGTRLLVL.

This clone was seen more than once but under ten times. The chain links TRBV4-1 to TRBJ1-5; 7 bases align to TRBD1. Germline CDR1 reads MGHRA; CDR2 reads YSYEKL. The CDR3 loop spans 16 amino acids. Losses at the gene ends were 4 bases for V and 0 bases for J; bases not matched to a gene: 6. The CDR3 is CASSPWTGPSNQPQHF. The CDR3 DNA follows: TGCGCCAGCAGCCCCTGGACAGGACCTAGCAATCAGCCCCAGCATTTT.

There are a few counts of this clone. V usage is TRBV7-2 and J usage is TRBJ1-5; unclear D gene. This CDR3 comprises 13 residues. Per the germline V gene, CDR1 is SGHTA and CDR2 is FQGNSA. Trimming took off 5 bases at V and 1 base at J, with 6 bases between the two ends. The CDR3 loop reads CASSLRSNQPQHF. The CDR3 DNA is TGTGCCAGCAGCCTCAGGAGCAATCAGCCCCAGCATTTT. Filled out from reference TRBV7-2 and TRBJ1-5, the complete variable domain reads GAGVSQSPSNKVTEKGKDVELRCDPISGHTALYWYRQSLGQGLEFLIYFQGNSAPDKSGLPSDRFSAERTGGSVSTLTIQRTQQEDSAVYLCASSLRSNQPQHFGDGTRLSIL.

J is TRBJ2-3 and V is TRBV14, with 8 bases matching TRBD1. CDR1 SGHDN and CDR2 FVKESK come from the germline V gene. Trimming removed 0 bases from V and 6 bases from J; junction bases left unmatched: 20. This CDR3 region has 20 residues. CDR3 coding DNA: TGTGCCAGCAGCCAAGAGACAGGGGCGAAAGGTGCCGAAAAGGTGGATACGCAGTATTTT. Protein product: CASSQETGAKGAEKVDTQYF.

This clone was detected only a few times. The rearrangement links TRBV18 to TRBJ1-1; the D gene is possibly TRBD1 (6 bases). The CDR3 runs to 16 residues. Per germline, CDR1 KGHSH and CDR2 LQKENI. Trimming took off 3 bases at V and 0 bases at J, with 14 bases between the two ends. CDR3 loop: CASSPEQGMVNTEAFF. The DNA of the CDR3 is TGTGCCAGCTCACCGGAACAGGGTATGGTGAACACTGAAGCTTTCTTT.

The gene calls are TRBV14 and TRBJ2-3; 10 nucleotides match TRBD2. J gave up 5 bases and V 1 base, and 6 bases lay outside the gene matches. The CDR3 is 16 amino acids. In germline, CDR1 is SGHDN, CDR2 FVKESK. This CDR3 is CASSQGSGRAGDTQYF. CDR3 nucleotides: TGTGCCAGCAGCCAAGGGAGCGGGAGGGCCGGAGATACGCAGTATTTT.